What follows is one T cell receptor (beta chain) and its context. Methods used by the authors: Reference gene primer amplification gave estimated nucleated cell counts. Only in-frame clones appear in the TCRdb table, and some are missing; sequencing was by immunoSEQ multiplex PCR. V and J calls and clone size are those listed in that table; D and trimming were worked out from the DNA. This sample has about 200,000 clones; roughly 88% occur once, and the top ten carry about 12%. This specimen belongs to a study of blood T cell repertoires in COVID-19. Study-wide background: The United States, Italy and Spain were the sources of the acute and convalescent COVID-19 samples. T cells, B-cell-depleted T cells, or PBMCs supplied cDNA or gDNA.

V lost 1 base and J lost 3; bases outside the gene matches: 1. CDR1 SGHNT and CDR2 YYREEE come from the germline V gene (reference sequence). CDR3 length: 14 amino acids. This receptor was obtained from a human donor in a cohort sampled during active COVID-19. Sequencing was performed on peripheral blood. The rearrangement joins TRBV5-4 to TRBJ2-5; 9 nucleotides line up with TRBD2. In DNA form, the CDR3 reads TGTGCCAGCAGCTTGAGACTAGCGGAAGAGACCCAGTACTTC. Translation gives CASSLRLAEETQYF.